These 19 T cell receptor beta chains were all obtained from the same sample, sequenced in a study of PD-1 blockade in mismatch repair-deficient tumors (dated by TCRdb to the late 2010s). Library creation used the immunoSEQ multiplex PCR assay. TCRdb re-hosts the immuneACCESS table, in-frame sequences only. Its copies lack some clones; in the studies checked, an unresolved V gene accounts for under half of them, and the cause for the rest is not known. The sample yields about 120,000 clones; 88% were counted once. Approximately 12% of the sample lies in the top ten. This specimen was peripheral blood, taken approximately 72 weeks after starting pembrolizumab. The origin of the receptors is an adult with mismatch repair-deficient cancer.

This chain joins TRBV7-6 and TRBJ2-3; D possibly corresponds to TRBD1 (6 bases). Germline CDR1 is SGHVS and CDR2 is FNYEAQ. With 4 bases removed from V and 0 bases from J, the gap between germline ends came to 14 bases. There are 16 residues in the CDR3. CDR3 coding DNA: TGTGCCAGCAGCTCTGGAGACAGGATCAGCACAGATACGCAGTATTTT. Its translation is CASSSGDRISTDTQYF.

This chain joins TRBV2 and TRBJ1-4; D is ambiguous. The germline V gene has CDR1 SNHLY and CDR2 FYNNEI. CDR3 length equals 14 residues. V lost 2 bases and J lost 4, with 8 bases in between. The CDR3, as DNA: TGTGCCAGCAGTGAAAATTACCTTAATGAAAAACTGTTTTTT. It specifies CASSENYLNEKLFF.

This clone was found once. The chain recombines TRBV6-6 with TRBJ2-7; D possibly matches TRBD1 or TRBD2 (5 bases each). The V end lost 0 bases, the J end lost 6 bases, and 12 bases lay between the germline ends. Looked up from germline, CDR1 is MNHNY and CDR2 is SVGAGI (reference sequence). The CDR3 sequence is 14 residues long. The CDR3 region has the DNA TGTGCCAGCAGTTACTCGGTTAGAGGGGCCGAGCAGTACTTC. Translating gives CASSYSVRGAEQYF.

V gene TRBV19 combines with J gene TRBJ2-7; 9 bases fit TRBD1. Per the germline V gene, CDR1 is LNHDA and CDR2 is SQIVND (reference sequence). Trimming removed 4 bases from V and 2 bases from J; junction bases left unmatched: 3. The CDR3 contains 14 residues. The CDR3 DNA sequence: TGTGCCAGTAGTAGGGGACAGGGTCCCTACGAGCAGTACTTC. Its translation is CASSRGQGPYEQYF. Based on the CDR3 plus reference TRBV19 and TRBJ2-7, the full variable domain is DGGITQSPKYLFRKEGQNVTLSCEQNLNHDAMYWYRQDPGQGLRLIYYSQIVNDFQKGDIAEGYSVSREKKESFPLTVTSAQKNPTAFYLCASSRGQGPYEQYFGPGTRLTVT.

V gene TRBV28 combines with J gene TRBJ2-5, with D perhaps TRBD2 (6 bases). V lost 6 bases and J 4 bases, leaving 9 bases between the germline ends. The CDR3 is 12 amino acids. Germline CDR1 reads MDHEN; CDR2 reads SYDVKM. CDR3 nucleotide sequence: TGTGCCAGCAGGGCCGGGGGAGAGACCCAGTACTTC. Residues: CASRAGGETQYF.

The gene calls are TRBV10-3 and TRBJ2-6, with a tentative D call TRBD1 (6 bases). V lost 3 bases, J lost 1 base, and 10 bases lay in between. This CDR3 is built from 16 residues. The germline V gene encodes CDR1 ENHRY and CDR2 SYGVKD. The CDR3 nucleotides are TGTGCCATCAGTGACCCTCAGGGGTCTGGGGCCAACGTCCTGACTTTC. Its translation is CAISDPQGSGANVLTF.

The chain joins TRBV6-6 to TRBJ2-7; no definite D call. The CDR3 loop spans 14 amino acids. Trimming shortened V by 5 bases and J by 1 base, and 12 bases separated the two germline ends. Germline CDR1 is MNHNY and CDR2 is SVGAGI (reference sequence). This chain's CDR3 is CASSPPDTSYEQYF. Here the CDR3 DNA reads TGTGCCAGCAGTCCCCCCGACACGTCCTACGAGCAGTACTTC.

CDR3 nucleotides: TGTGCCAGCAGTTTTGCTAGCGGGAGGTACGAGCAGTACTTC. This codes for CASSFASGRYEQYF. This chain uses TRBV27 with TRBJ2-7, with 11 bases aligning to TRBD2. The junction had 2 bases not matched to a gene; V was cut back by 3 bases and J by 4 bases. From germline, CDR1 is MNHEY and CDR2 SMNVEV (reference sequence). This CDR3 contains 14 residues.

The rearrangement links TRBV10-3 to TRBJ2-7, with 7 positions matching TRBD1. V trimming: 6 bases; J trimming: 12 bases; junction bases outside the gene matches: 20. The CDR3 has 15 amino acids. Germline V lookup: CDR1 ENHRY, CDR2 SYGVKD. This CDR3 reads CAIRNSGTEDLDWYF. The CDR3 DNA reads TGTGCCATCAGGAATTCCGGGACAGAAGACCTGGATTGGTACTTC.

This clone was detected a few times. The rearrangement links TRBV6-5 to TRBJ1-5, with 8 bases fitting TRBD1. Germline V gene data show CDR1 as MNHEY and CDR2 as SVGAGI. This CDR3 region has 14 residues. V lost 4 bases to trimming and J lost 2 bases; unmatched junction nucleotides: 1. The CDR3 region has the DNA TGTGCCAGCAGTTCGGGACAGGGCAATCAGCCCCAGCATTTT. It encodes CASSSGQGNQPQHF.

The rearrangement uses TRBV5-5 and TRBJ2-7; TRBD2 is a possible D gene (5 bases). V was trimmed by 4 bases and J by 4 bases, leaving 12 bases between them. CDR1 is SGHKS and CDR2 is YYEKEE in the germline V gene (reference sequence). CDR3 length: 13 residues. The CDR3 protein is CASSPPGEYEQYF. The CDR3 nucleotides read TGTGCCAGCAGCCCCCCCGGGGAGTACGAGCAGTACTTC.

CDR3 region: CASSSGTTIYEQYF. CDR3 bases: TGCGCCAGCAGCTCCGGGACTACGATCTACGAGCAGTACTTC. The gene calls are TRBV5-1 and TRBJ2-7; 7 nucleotides line up with TRBD2. The CDR3 is 14 amino acids. Germline V CDR1 and CDR2: SGHRS, YFSETQ. The J segment lost 3 bases and the V segment lost 3 bases, leaving 6 bases of the junction unmatched.

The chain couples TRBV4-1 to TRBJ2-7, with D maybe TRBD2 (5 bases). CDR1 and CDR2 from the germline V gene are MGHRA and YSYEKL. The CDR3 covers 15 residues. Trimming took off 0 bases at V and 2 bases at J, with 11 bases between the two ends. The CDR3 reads CASSQDSAEPYEQYF. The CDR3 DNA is TGCGCCAGCAGCCAAGATTCAGCGGAACCCTACGAGCAGTACTTC.

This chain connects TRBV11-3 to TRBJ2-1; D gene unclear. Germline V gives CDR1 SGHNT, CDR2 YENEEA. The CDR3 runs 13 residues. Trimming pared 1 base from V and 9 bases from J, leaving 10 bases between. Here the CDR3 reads CASSLGLFSEQFF. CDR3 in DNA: TGTGCCAGCAGCTTAGGCCTTTTTAGTGAGCAGTTCTTC.

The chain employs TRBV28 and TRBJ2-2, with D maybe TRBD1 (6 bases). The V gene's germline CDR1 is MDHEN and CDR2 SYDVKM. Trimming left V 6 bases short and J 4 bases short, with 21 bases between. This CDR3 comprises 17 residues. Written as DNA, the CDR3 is TGTGCCAGCAGCCGTCCCCGCGGACAGAAACGCACCGGGGAGCTGTTTTTT. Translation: CASSRPRGQKRTGELFF.

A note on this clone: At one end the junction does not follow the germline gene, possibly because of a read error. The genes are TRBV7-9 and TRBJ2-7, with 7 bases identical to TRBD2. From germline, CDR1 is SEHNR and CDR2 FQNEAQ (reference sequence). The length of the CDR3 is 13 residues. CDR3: CASSSRDYPYAHF. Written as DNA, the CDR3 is TGTGCCAGCAGCTCCCGGGACTACCCCTATGCCCACTTC. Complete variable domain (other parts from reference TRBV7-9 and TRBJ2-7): DTGVSQNPRHKITKRGQNVTFRCDPISEHNRLYWYRQTLGQGPEFLTYFQNEAQLEKSRLLSDRFSAERPKGSFSTLEIQRTEQGDSAMYLCASSSRDYPYAHFGPGTRLTVT.

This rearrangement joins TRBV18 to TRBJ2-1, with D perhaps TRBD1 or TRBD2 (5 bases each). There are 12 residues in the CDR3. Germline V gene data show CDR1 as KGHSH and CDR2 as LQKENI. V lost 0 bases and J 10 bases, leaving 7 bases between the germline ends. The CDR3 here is CASSPPWGEQFF. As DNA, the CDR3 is TGTGCCAGCTCACCACCGTGGGGGGAGCAGTTCTTC.

CDR3 in DNA: TGTGCCAGCAGCCTGCTTGGGCCCAACTACGAGCAGTACTTC. Amino acid sequence: CASSLLGPNYEQYF. V and J are TRBV11-3 and TRBJ2-7; D is unclear. Trimming pared 5 bases from V and 3 bases from J, leaving 14 bases between. The CDR3 sequence is 14 residues long. From germline, CDR1 is SGHNT and CDR2 YENEEA.

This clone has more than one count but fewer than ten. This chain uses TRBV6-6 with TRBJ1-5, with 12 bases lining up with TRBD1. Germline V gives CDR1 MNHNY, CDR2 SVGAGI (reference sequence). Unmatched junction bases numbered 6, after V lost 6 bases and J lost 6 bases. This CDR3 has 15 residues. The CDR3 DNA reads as TGTGCCAGCAGGGAGGGACAGGGGGCCGGTCAGCCCCAGCATTTT. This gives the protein CASREGQGAGQPQHF.